Sequencing of this T cell receptor (beta chain) was carried out in a study of CD8+ T cells in alopecia areata listed by TCRdb under 2018. With respect to the entire study: The treated patients took part in an open-label pilot trial in which moderate-to-severe alopecia areata was treated with oral tofacitinib at 5 to 10 mg twice daily. RNA was obtained with the PAXgene miRNA kit for fixed scalp, the miRNeasy kit for PBMCs, and the RNeasy kit for mouse skin. TCRbeta CDR3 regions were amplified by immunoSEQ multiplex PCR using 35 Vbeta forward and 13 Jbeta reverse primers. Patients stayed on tofacitinib for 6 to 18 months and then had 6 months of follow-up off drug so that delayed response and recurrence could be assessed. On the human side, TCRbeta sequencing was run on scalp tissue and on sorted CD4+ and CD8+ peripheral blood T cells from healthy controls and from alopecia areata patients with either patchy or totalis/universalis disease. The study used high-throughput TCRbeta sequencing to examine T cell clonal expansion in alopecia areata, in both the C3H/HeJ mouse model and human patients. Biopsies were taken from tofacitinib-treated patients at baseline and again at 4 and 24 weeks into treatment, and several of those patients also had a later scalp biopsy. Scalp clonality was compared across normal scalp (n=4), patchy alopecia areata scalp (n=8), and alopecia totalis/universalis scalp (n=8). In treated patients, disease severity was measured using the SALT score, which gives the percentage of scalp surface area affected.

What the work shows at the level of the full study, not this receptor alone: TCR sequences shared between patients were less clear than in mice, possibly partly because of HLA diversity in the patient population. Lesional scalp, especially in alopecia totalis/universalis, showed higher clonality and more expanded CD8+ clones than normal scalp, suggesting antigenic drive. During tofacitinib treatment, many expanded lesional clones remained in scalp and blood, and this persistence may partly explain relapse after treatment is stopped. Scalp TCR repertoire analysis is complicated because resident alphabeta T cells in normal human skin are also sequenced, whereas mouse skin is dominated by gammadelta T cells. Because the treated cohort was small and had only one nonresponder, larger studies are needed to examine links between baseline CD8+ expansion and response. Scalp clonality and the number of expanded CD8+ clones among the top 100 scalp clones were significantly decreased by tofacitinib.

Compared with germline, V lacks 5 bases and J lacks 2 bases; bases without a gene match: 9. From the cysteine through the phenylalanine, the CDR3 covers 15 amino acids. Kept here is only the CDR3 DNA, which spans 45 bases and is read in frame from base 1. According to the germline V gene, CDR1 reads MNHNS and CDR2 reads SASEGT. This clone was counted only a few times. The antigen it recognizes is unknown. Nothing much larger sits one base from this clone, and base qualities are not available. The receptor library was made with the immunoSEQ multiplex PCR assay. For TCR sequencing, RNA was extracted from every sample and reverse transcribed into cDNA to serve as template. First-strand cDNA was synthesized with SuperScript III using a 2:1 mix of oligo-dT and random hexamers. A synthetic immune receptor repertoire was used to assess amplification bias, and residual bias was removed computationally. As for the original processing: Raw reads were preprocessed to remove errors, and CDR3 was defined by IMGT conventions from the conserved cysteine to phenylalanine. Clonality was calculated as 1 minus Shannon entropy normalized by log2 of the number of productive unique TCRs. CD4 or CD8 identity of scalp clones was inferred by cross-referencing scalp TCRbeta sequences with sorted blood CD4 and CD8 repertoires. TCRdb obtained this table from immuneACCESS and retained in-frame rearrangements with V and J assigned. These tables miss some clones; where compared with another copy, unresolved V genes account for less than half of the shortfall, and the remainder is unexplained. The V and J calls and clone size come from that table; D and trimming were worked out from the DNA. This sample is represented by a few hundred thousand clones; 35% to 40% of them were singletons. The leading ten clones occupy 0.48% of the sample.

Interpreted using the paper, the treatment or condition label stands for: oral pan-JAK inhibitor, 5-10 mg twice daily. Lesional scalp punch biopsies and peripheral blood were obtained from alopecia areata patients. PBMCs were isolated by density centrifugation and stained for CD3, CD4 and CD8, and CD4+ and CD8+ T cells were sorted on a FACSAria. The receptor comes from a human donor with alopecia areata. In this chain, TRBV6-1 is recombined with TRBJ2-7; 7 middle bases align to TRBD1. Specimen: CD4+ T cells sorted from blood, collected at roughly week 30, from a patient treated with tofacitinib. The DNA is TGTGCCAGCAGTCCGGGGACAGCCCCAACCTACGAGCAGTACTTC. This gives the protein CASSPGTAPTYEQYF.